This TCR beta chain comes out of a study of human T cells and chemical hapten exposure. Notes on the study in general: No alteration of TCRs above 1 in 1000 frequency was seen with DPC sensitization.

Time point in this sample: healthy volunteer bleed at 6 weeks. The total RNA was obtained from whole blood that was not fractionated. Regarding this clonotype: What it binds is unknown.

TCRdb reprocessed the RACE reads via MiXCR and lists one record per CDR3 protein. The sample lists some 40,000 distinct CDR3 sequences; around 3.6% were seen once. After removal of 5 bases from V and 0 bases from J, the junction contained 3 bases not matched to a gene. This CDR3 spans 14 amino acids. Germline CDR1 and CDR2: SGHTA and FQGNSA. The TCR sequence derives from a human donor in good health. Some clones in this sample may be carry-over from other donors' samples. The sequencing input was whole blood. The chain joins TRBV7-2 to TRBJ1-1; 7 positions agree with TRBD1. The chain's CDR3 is CASSRDRMNTEAFF. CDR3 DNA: TGTGCCAGCAGCCGGGACAGAATGAACACTGAAGCTTTCTTT. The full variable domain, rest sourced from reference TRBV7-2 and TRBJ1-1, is GAGVSQSPSNKVTEKGKDVELRCDPISGHTALYWYRQSLGQGLEFLIYFQGNSAPDKSGLPSDRFSAERTGGSVSTLTIQRTQQEDSAVYLCASSRDRMNTEAFFGQGTRLTVV.